This T cell receptor (beta chain) comes out of a study of cytomegalovirus exposure and HLA in healthy donors. Study as a whole: A later analysis reported the same platform for the roughly 110 validation repertoires and the roughly 650 first-cohort repertoires. Whole-study results and caveats: A list of 150 to 200 TCR beta chains associated with cytomegalovirus was given.

As to this clone: Its antigen is currently unknown.

CDR1 and CDR2 from the germline V gene are SGHNT and YENEEA. V lost 3 bases and J 0 bases, leaving 8 bases between the germline ends. The CDR3 totals 15 residues. TCRdb's copy holds only in-frame clones and misses some; the assay was immunoSEQ multiplex PCR. The sample has about 120,000 clones; about 91% are singletons. The chain carries TRBV11-3 and TRBJ2-2, with D maybe TRBD2 (5 bases). The receptor comes from a man aged 18 to 29 in good health and CMV-seronegative. The source material was PBMCs. The CDR3 region is CASSFFGANTGELFF. In DNA form, the CDR3 reads TGTGCCAGCAGCTTTTTCGGGGCGAACACCGGGGAGCTGTTTTTT.